This TCR beta chain appears in the sequencing data of a study of blood T cell repertoires in COVID-19. Trimming stripped 4 bases from V and 7 bases from J, with 20 bases between. Germline V gives CDR1 SGHRS, CDR2 YFSETQ. The CDR3 loop spans 16 amino acids. In the authors' workflow: Reference gene primer amplification gave estimated nucleated cell counts. Here immunoSEQ multiplex PCR was the method, and the copy in TCRdb shows in-frame clones only, minus some. Clone size and the V and J calls come from that table; the DNA yielded D and trimming. The repertoire consists of 300,000 or so clones, with around 90% occurring once and the leading ten covering roughly 6.7%.

The sample was peripheral blood. The rearrangement uses TRBV5-1 and TRBJ1-4, with D possibly being TRBD1 (6 bases). This TCR was recovered from a man younger than 35 who had recovered from COVID-19. CDR3 sequence: CASSKYQGLGGEKLFF. For the CDR3, the DNA is TGCGCCAGCAGCAAATATCAAGGCTTAGGGGGTGAAAAACTGTTTTTT. Based on the CDR3 plus reference TRBV5-1 and TRBJ1-4, the full variable domain is KAGVTQTPRYLIKTRGQQVTLSCSPISGHRSVSWYQQTPGQGLQFLFEYFSETQRNKGNFPGRFSGRQFSNSRSEMNVSTLELGDSALYLCASSKYQGLGGEKLFFGSGTQLSVL.